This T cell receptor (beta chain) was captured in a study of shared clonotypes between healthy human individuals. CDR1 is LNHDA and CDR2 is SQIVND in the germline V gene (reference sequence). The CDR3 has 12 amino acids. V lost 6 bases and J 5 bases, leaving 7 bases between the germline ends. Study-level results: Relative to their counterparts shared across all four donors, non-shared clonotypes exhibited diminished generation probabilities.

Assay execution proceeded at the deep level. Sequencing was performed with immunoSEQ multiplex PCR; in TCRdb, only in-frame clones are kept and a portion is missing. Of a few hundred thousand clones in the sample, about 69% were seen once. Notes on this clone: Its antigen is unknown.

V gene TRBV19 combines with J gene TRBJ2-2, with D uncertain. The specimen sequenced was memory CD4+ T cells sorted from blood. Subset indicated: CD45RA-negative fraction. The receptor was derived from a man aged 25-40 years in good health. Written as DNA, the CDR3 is TGTGCCAGTAGAAAACAGACCGGGGAGCTGTTTTTT. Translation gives CASRKQTGELFF.